Below are 29 T cell receptor beta chains sequenced from a single sample in a study of T cell repertoires in cytomegalovirus infection. MiXCR was run by TCRdb on the reads, yielding one entry per CDR3 protein. The table has about 530,000 distinct CDR3 sequences, approximately 26% seen once. Input material: PBMCs. The receptors come from a human donor in good health (CMV status not recorded). Some clones in this sample may be carry-over from other donors' samples.

This clonotype was seen at least ten times. V and J are TRBV7-2 and TRBJ1-2; TRBD1 agrees at 9 bases. V lost 3 bases and J lost 8; bases outside the gene matches: 10. The length of the CDR3 is 15 residues. In germline, CDR1 is SGHTA, CDR2 FQGNSA. This CDR3 reads CASSFQPGQGWGYTF. The CDR3 DNA reads TGTGCCAGCAGCTTTCAACCGGGACAGGGATGGGGCTACACCTTC.

In nucleotides, the CDR3 is TGTGCCAGCAGCGTAGCCGTCCTGGCGGGGACCGGGGAGCTGTTTTTT. Translating it yields CASSVAVLAGTGELFF. The gene calls are TRBV9 and TRBJ2-2; a possible D gene is TRBD2 (6 bases). The CDR3 consists of 16 residues. Trimming cost V 0 bases and J 5 bases, with 14 bases left between them. CDR1 is SGDLS, CDR2 YYNGEE, per germline.

The sample holds many counts of this clonotype. The chain uses TRBV7-2 and TRBJ2-5, with 7 bases identical to TRBD2. Losses at the gene ends were 4 bases for V and 5 bases for J; bases not matched to a gene: 7. The germline gives CDR1 SGHTA, CDR2 FQGNSA. There are 14 residues in the CDR3. In DNA form, the CDR3 reads TGTGCCAGCAGCTCGGGGCGGGAGTCGGAGACCCAGTACTTC. This gives the protein CASSSGRESETQYF. Using reference TRBV7-2 and TRBJ2-5 for the parts outside the CDR3, the full variable domain is GAGVSQSPSNKVTEKGKDVELRCDPISGHTALYWYRQSLGQGLEFLIYFQGNSAPDKSGLPSDRFSAERTGGSVSTLTIQRTQQEDSAVYLCASSSGRESETQYFGPGTRLLVL.

Concerning this clonotype itself: Given a much more abundant clone one base away, this may be a read error. The chain has TRBV6-6 and TRBJ2-7; unclear D gene. This CDR3 has 13 amino acids. Germline loops: CDR1 MNHNY, CDR2 SVGAGI (reference sequence). V gave up 0 bases and J gave up 0 bases, with 3 bases separating them. CDR3 in amino acids: CASSYSPSYEQYF. In DNA, the CDR3 is TGTGCCAGCAGTTACTCCCCCTCCTACGAGCAGTACTTC.

This clonotype showed up just a few times. This chain links TRBV2 with TRBJ2-5, with 9 nucleotides matching TRBD1. CDR3 length: 13 amino acids. CDR1 and CDR2 (germline): SNHLY, FYNNEI. V lost 4 bases and J lost 6; bases outside the gene matches: 3. In DNA, the CDR3 is TGTGCCAGCAGTGGGGGACAGGGCCAGACCCAGTACTTC. Translated: CASSGGQGQTQYF. Full variable domain (rest looked up from reference TRBV2 and TRBJ2-5): EPEVTQTPSHQVTQMGQEVILRCVPISNHLYFYWYRQILGQKVEFLVSFYNNEISEKSEIFDDQFSVERPDGSNFTLKIRSTKLEDSAMYFCASSGGQGQTQYFGPGTRLLVL.

This clonotype has at least ten counts. The genes are TRBV7-8 and TRBJ1-1; TRBD1 might be the D (5 bases). Deletions cut 1 base from V and 4 bases from J, with 10 bases between. The CDR3 extends over 14 amino acids. Germline CDR1 is SGHVS and CDR2 is FQNEAQ. CDR3: CASSLGPGGTEAFF. The CDR3 DNA is TGTGCCAGCAGCTTAGGCCCCGGGGGCACTGAAGCTTTCTTT. The whole variable domain, filled in from reference TRBV7-8 and TRBJ1-1, reads GAGVSQSPRYKVAKRGQDVALRCDPISGHVSLFWYQQALGQGPEFLTYFQNEAQLDKSGLPSDRFFAERPEGSVSTLKIQRTQQEDSAVYLCASSLGPGGTEAFFGQGTRLTVV.

This chain joins TRBV12-3 or TRBV12-4 and TRBJ1-5; perhaps TRBD1 as D (6 bases). V dropped 4 bases and J dropped 4 bases, with 14 bases sitting between them. This CDR3 has 15 residues. The CDR3: CASSWGPLGNQPQHF. CDR3 nucleotides: TGTGCCAGCAGTTGGGGGCCCCTCGGGAATCAGCCCCAGCATTTT.

In this sample, this clonotype turned up a few times. This chain connects TRBV7-9 to TRBJ2-1; D not certain. The ends were cut back, 7 bases at V and 8 bases at J, with 27 bases in the middle. This CDR3 comprises 17 residues. Germline V gene sequence: CDR1 SEHNR, CDR2 FQNEAQ (reference sequence). DNA for the CDR3: TGTGCCAGCACCACCTCCTTTACCGCTGGCTGGGATGATGAGCAGTTCTTC. Protein product: CASTTSFTAGWDDEQFF.

This clonotype came up many times. The rearrangement uses TRBV7-2 and TRBJ2-6; 12 bases align to TRBD1. From germline, CDR1 is SGHTA and CDR2 FQGNSA. After removal of 7 bases from V and 3 bases from J, the junction contained 7 bases not matched to a gene. This CDR3 region has 17 residues. The CDR3, as DNA: TGTGCCAGCATCCCGGGACAGGGGGCGAGTGGGGCCAACGTCCTGACTTTC. This translates into CASIPGQGASGANVLTF.

The J gene is TRBJ2-1, the V gene TRBV19; TRBD1 is a possible D gene (5 bases). The CDR3 totals 13 residues. V lost 8 bases to trimming and J lost 6 bases, with 14 bases between them. CDR1 is LNHDA, CDR2 SQIVND, per germline (reference sequence). The CDR3 DNA is TGTGCCAGTCACCCCAATCAGGGCAATGAGCAGTTCTTC. Its translation: CASHPNQGNEQFF. Variable domain in full (rest from reference TRBV19 and TRBJ2-1): DGGITQSPKYLFRKEGQNVTLSCEQNLNHDAMYWYRQDPGQGLRLIYYSQIVNDFQKGDIAEGYSVSREKKESFPLTVTSAQKNPTAFYLCASHPNQGNEQFFGPGTRLTVL.

This clonotype was picked up many times. The J gene is TRBJ2-1, the V gene TRBV15; 8 bases line up with TRBD1. Germline V gene sequence: CDR1 LNHNV, CDR2 YYDKDF (reference sequence). The CDR3 has 14 amino acids. V lost 3 bases to trimming and J lost 3 bases; unmatched junction nucleotides: 1. CDR3 protein: CATSRGQDYNEQFF. The CDR3 DNA sequence: TGTGCCACCAGCAGGGGACAGGACTACAATGAGCAGTTCTTC.

At least ten counts were recorded for this clonotype. The chain joins TRBV7-2 to TRBJ1-5; tentatively, D is TRBD1 (6 bases). The germline gives CDR1 SGHTA, CDR2 FQGNSA. The CDR3 is made up of 15 amino acids. Deletions cut 5 bases from V and 0 bases from J, with 11 bases between. CDR3 region: CASSPRGYSNQPQHF. The DNA for the CDR3 is TGTGCCAGCAGCCCCAGGGGTTATAGCAATCAGCCCCAGCATTTT.

There are a few counts of this clonotype. One end of the junction does not line up with germline, which may come from a read error. The chain combines TRBV20-1 with TRBJ1-1; no clear D. Germline V CDR1 and CDR2: DFQATT, SNEGSKA (reference sequence). The CDR3 covers 13 residues. DNA for the CDR3: TGCAGTGCGAGAGGCTCGCCTGAGACTGAAGCTTTCTTT. Its protein is CSARGSPETEAFF.

This clonotype was seen at least ten times. This chain links TRBV7-2 with TRBJ1-1; D may be TRBD1 (5 bases). The CDR3 is made up of 15 amino acids. V was cut by 5 bases and J by 1 base, with 14 bases left in between. The germline CDR1 and CDR2 sequences are SGHTA and FQGNSA. CDR3 loop: CASSPGTGENTEAFF. The CDR3 coding sequence is TGTGCCAGCAGCCCCGGGACGGGGGAGAACACTGAAGCTTTCTTT. The full variable domain, completed using reference TRBV7-2 and TRBJ1-1, is GAGVSQSPSNKVTEKGKDVELRCDPISGHTALYWYRQSLGQGLEFLIYFQGNSAPDKSGLPSDRFSAERTGGSVSTLTIQRTQQEDSAVYLCASSPGTGENTEAFFGQGTRLTVV.

The J gene is TRBJ1-1, the V gene TRBV23-1; the D is unclear. TRBV23-1 is identified as an open reading frame with a role that is uncertain. This CDR3 is built from 12 residues. Trimming took 8 bases from V and 7 from J, leaving 14 bases between them. CDR3 sequence: CASDGEVSEAFF. The CDR3 nucleotides read TGCGCCAGCGACGGGGAGGTCAGTGAAGCTTTCTTT.

A few counts support this clonotype. The rearrangement links TRBV12-3 or TRBV12-4 to TRBJ1-1, with a weak D call TRBD1 (6 bases). The CDR3 runs 14 residues. The V gene lost 6 bases and the J gene lost 0 bases, with 11 bases spanning the gap. CDR3 nucleotides: TGTGCCAGCAGGCGCACAGGGCTGAACACTGAAGCTTTCTTT. Translating gives CASRRTGLNTEAFF.

The chain carries TRBV6-6 and TRBJ2-3; 8 bases agree with TRBD2. This CDR3 has 17 amino acids. The germline V gene encodes CDR1 MNHNY and CDR2 SVGAGI (reference sequence). J was trimmed by 3 bases and V by 6 bases; bases with no gene match: 14. DNA of the CDR3: TGTGCCAGCAGCGACCCTCGGGGGACTAGTGAAACAGATACGCAGTATTTT. The encoded protein is CASSDPRGTSETDTQYF.

The chain uses TRBV15 and TRBJ2-1, with unresolved D. V was clipped by 0 bases and J by 5 bases, with 20 bases between them. CDR3 length: 18 residues. Germline values: CDR1 LNHNV, CDR2 YYDKDF (reference sequence). CDR3 residues: CATSRDNLVRAWNNEQFF. The DNA of the CDR3 is TGTGCCACCAGCAGAGATAACCTGGTAAGGGCCTGGAACAATGAGCAGTTCTTC.

The chain couples TRBV18 to TRBJ1-1; weak D call: TRBD1 (6 bases). The germline gives CDR1 KGHSH, CDR2 LQKENI. Trimming took 0 bases from V and 10 from J, leaving 12 bases between them. CDR3 size: 13 residues. CDR3 nucleotide sequence: TGTGCCAGCTCACCACCGGATGGGGGGGCAGCTTTCTTT. It is translated as CASSPPDGGAAFF.

This clonotype was found a few times. This sequence joins TRBV28 and TRBJ2-1; 8 nucleotides match TRBD2. This CDR3 has 13 residues. In germline, CDR1 is MDHEN, CDR2 SYDVKM. Trimming took 5 bases from V and 8 from J; bases not matched to a gene: 5. In nucleotides, the CDR3 is TGTGCCAGCAGTCCGGCGGGAGGAGATGAGCAGTTCTTC. This translates into CASSPAGGDEQFF.

This clonotype has a count of ten or more. This chain joins TRBV7-2 and TRBJ1-5; D not certain. The CDR3 runs 14 residues. From germline, CDR1 is SGHTA and CDR2 FQGNSA. Trimming took 5 bases from V and 0 from J, leaving 8 bases between them. The CDR3 is CASSPQPSNQPQHF. CDR3 DNA: TGTGCCAGCAGCCCACAGCCTAGCAATCAGCCCCAGCATTTT.

This clonotype has only a few counts. The V gene is TRBV12-3 or TRBV12-4, the J gene TRBJ2-2, with a tentative D call TRBD2 (6 bases). The CDR3 runs 15 residues. V gave up 5 bases and J gave up 2 bases, with 12 bases separating them. CDR3 sequence (DNA): TGTGCCAGCAGTCCGACTAGAAGAAACACCGGGGAGCTGTTTTTT. It encodes CASSPTRRNTGELFF.

In nucleotides, the CDR3 is TGTGCCAGCAGCACAATAGCGGGAGGGCCTGACACCGGGGAGCTGTTTTTT. The encoded protein is CASSTIAGGPDTGELFF. The chain has TRBV7-8 and TRBJ2-2; TRBD2 aligns across 11 bases. The J segment lost 3 bases and the V segment lost 5 bases, leaving 8 bases of the junction unmatched. CDR3 length: 17 residues. Germline loops: CDR1 SGHVS, CDR2 FQNEAQ.

As DNA, the CDR3 is TGCGCCAGCATGGGACAGCCCTACGAGCAGTACTTC. It specifies CASMGQPYEQYF. The chain recombines TRBV10-2 with TRBJ2-7, with TRBD1 matching over 7 bases. Germline V gene sequence: CDR1 WSHSY, CDR2 SAAADI. The ends lost 7 bases at V and 2 bases at J; junction bases unmatched: 2. CDR3 length equals 12 residues.

This clonotype was seen a few times. The CDR3 sequence is CSASDLGPTDTQYF. The CDR3 coding sequence is TGCAGTGCTAGTGATCTGGGGCCCACAGATACGCAGTATTTT. The chain employs TRBV20-1 and TRBJ2-3; tentatively, D is TRBD1 (5 bases). Deletions cut 3 bases from V and 2 bases from J, with 12 bases between. Germline CDR1 is DFQATT and CDR2 is SNEGSKA (reference sequence). This CDR3 is 14 amino acids long.

This chain joins TRBV7-6 and TRBJ2-7; 8 nucleotides agree with TRBD1. Trimming at V came to 5 bases and at J to 2 bases, leaving 8 bases not matched to a gene. This CDR3 has 15 residues. CDR1 SGHVS and CDR2 FNYEAQ come from the germline V gene. CDR3 amino acids: CASSLRTGLTYEQYF. The CDR3 DNA reads as TGTGCCAGCAGCCTAAGGACAGGGTTGACCTACGAGCAGTACTTC.

This clonotype was counted many times. J is TRBJ2-5 and V is TRBV7-9; possible D gene TRBD1, 6 bases. CDR3 length: 15 amino acids. Germline lookup yields CDR1 SEHNR and CDR2 FQNEAQ (reference sequence). Between the trimmed V and J ends, which lost 5 bases and 0 bases, there was a span of 13 bases. In DNA, the CDR3 is TGTGCCAGCAGCCCAAGGCAGGGGTACCAAGAGACCCAGTACTTC. This sequence encodes CASSPRQGYQETQYF.

The table lists this clonotype with a few counts. This chain connects TRBV7-2 to TRBJ2-3; 8 nucleotides agree with TRBD2. V dropped 8 bases and J dropped 2; count of bases not matched to a gene: 9. The CDR3 contains 15 residues. Germline loops: CDR1 SGHTA, CDR2 FQGNSA. The CDR3 loop reads CASGWTSSYTDTQYF. CDR3 sequence (DNA): TGTGCCAGCGGATGGACTAGCAGCTACACAGATACGCAGTATTTT.

This clonotype was counted only a few times. The gene calls are TRBV4-1 and TRBJ2-5; 9 bases are a match to TRBD2. Germline V CDR1 and CDR2: MGHRA, YSYEKL. The CDR3 is 15 amino acids. V was clipped by 3 bases and J by 5 bases; unmatched bases: 7. The CDR3 bases are TGCGCCAGCAGCCACGCTGCGGGAGGGCAGGAGACCCAGTACTTC. It translates to CASSHAAGGQETQYF.